This T cell receptor beta chain appears in the sequencing data of a study of T cell changes during pregnancy in multiple sclerosis. TCRdb keeps only in-frame clones here, not all; method: immunoSEQ multiplex PCR. Among 75,000 to 95,000 clones listed, around 93% were seen once. V lost 5 bases and J 5 bases, leaving 22 bases between the germline ends. Looked up from germline, CDR1 is MGHDK and CDR2 is SYGVNS. The CDR3 loop spans 16 amino acids. Specimen: peripheral blood, collected in the second trimester of pregnancy. The chain joins TRBV25-1 to TRBJ2-7, with D possibly matching TRBD1 (5 bases). The receptor was derived from a female donor with multiple sclerosis, enrolled in a pregnancy study. CDR3 amino acids: CASSQQSTGNADEQYF. CDR3 nucleotide sequence: TGTGCCAGCAGTCAGCAGTCCACAGGAAATGCGGACGAGCAGTACTTC.